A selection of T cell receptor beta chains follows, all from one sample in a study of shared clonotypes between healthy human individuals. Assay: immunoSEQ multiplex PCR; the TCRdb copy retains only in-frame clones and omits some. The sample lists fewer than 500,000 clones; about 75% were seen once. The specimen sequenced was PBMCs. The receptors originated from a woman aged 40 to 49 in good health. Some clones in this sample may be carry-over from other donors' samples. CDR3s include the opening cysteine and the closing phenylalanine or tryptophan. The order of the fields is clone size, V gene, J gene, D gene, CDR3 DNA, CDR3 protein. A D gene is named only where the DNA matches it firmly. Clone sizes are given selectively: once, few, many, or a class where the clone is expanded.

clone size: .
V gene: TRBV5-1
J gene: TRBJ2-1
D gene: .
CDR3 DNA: TGCGCCAGCAGCTCAGGACTCCAAGGGGCCAATGAGCAGTTCTTC
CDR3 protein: CASSSGLQGANEQFF

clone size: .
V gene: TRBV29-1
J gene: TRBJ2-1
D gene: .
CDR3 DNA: TGCAGCGTTGAATACCCCCAGCGGTACAATGAGCAGTTCTTC
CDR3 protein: CSVEYPQRYNEQFF

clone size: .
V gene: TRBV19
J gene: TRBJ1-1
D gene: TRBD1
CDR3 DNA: TGTGCCAGTAGTAGGACAGGGATGAGGGCTGAAACTGAAGCTTTCTTT
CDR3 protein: CASSRTGMRAETEAFF

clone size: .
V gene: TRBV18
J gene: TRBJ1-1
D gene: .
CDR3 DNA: TGTGCCAGCTCACAATTACCGGGGGGCACTGAAGCTTTCTTT
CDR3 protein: CASSQLPGGTEAFF

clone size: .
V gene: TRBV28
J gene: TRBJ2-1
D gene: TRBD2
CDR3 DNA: TGTGCCAGCATCCCGACTAGCGGGGCCTACAATGAGCAGTTCTTC
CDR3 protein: CASIPTSGAYNEQFF

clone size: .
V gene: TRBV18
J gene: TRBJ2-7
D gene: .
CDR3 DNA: TGTGCCAGCTCACCGGGGGACGGCTCCTACGAGCAGTACTTC
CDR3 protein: CASSPGDGSYEQYF

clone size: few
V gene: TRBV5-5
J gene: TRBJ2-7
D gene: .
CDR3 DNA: TGTGCCAGCAGCTTCCCGGGGCGTTACGAGCAGTACTTC
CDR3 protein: CASSFPGRYEQYF

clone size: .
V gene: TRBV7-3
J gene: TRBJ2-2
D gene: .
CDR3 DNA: TGTGCCAGCAGCTCTCTAGGCGGGGAGCTGTTTTTT
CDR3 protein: CASSSLGGELFF

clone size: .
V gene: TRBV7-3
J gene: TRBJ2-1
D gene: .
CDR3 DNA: TGTGCCAGCAGCTTAACGCTGGGGATTCTCAATGAGCAGTTCTTC
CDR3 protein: CASSLTLGILNEQFF

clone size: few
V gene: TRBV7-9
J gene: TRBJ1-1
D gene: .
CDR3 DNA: TGTGCCAGCAGCTTGTACGAGAACACTGAAGCTTTCTTT
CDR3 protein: CASSLYENTEAFF

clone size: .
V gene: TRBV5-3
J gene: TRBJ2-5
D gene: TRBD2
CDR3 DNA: TGTGCCACCGGACTAGCGGGAGGGTGCCAAGAGACCCAGTACTTC
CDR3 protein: CATGLAGGCQETQYF

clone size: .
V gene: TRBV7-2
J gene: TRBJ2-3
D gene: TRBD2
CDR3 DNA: TGTGCCAGCAGCTTAGTAGGACTAGCGGGAGCAGATACGCAGTATTTT
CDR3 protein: CASSLVGLAGADTQYF

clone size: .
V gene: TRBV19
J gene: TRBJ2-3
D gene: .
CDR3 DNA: TGTGCCAGTACCATGGGTGTCCGCACAGATACGCAGTATTTT
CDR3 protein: CASTMGVRTDTQYF

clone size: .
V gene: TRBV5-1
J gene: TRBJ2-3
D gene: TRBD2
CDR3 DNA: TGCGCCAGCTCTACGACTAGCGGGAGGGCCTTTACAGATACGCAGTATTTT
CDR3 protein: CASSTTSGRAFTDTQYF

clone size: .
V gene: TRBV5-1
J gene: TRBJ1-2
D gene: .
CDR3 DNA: TGCGCCAGCAGCTTGGCGGGACAATCCGATGGCTACACCTTC
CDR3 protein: CASSLAGQSDGYTF

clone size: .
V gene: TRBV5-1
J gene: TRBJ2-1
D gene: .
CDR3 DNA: TGCGCCAGCAGCTCGGAAAGTCTCAATGAGCAGTTCTTC
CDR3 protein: CASSSESLNEQFF

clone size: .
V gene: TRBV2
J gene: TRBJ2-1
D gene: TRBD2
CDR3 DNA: TGTGCCAGCAGTGAAGCGCAACTAGCGGGAGGGGATGAGCAGTTCTTC
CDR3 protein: CASSEAQLAGGDEQFF

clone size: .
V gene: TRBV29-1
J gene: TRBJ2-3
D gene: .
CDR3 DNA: TGCAGCGTAGAAAAACTAGCTTTAGCAGATACGCAGTATTTT
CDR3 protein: CSVEKLALADTQYF

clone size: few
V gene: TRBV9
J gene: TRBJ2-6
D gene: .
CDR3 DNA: TGTGCCAGCAGCGGATCCGGGGCCAACGTCCTGACTTTC
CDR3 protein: CASSGSGANVLTF

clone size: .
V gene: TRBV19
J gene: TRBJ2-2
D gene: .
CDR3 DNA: TGTGCCAGTAGTGCTCAGGGGTATAACACCGGGGAGCTGTTTTTT
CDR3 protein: CASSAQGYNTGELFF

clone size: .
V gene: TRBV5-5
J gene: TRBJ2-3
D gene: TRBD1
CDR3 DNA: TGTGCCAGCAGCCAGAGAGGGACAGGGGGCACAGATACGCAGTATTTT
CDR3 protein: CASSQRGTGGTDTQYF

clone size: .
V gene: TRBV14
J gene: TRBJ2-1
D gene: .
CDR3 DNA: TGTGCCAGCAGCCGGTCTGCGGAGGGACGCCTGGAGCAGTTCTTC
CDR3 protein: CASSRSAEGRLEQFF

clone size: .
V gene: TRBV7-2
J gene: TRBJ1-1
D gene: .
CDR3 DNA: TGTGCCAGCAGCGCGGACAGACAAAACACTGAAGCTTTCTTT
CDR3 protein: CASSADRQNTEAFF

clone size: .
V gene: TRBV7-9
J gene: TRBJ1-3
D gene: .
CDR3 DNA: TGTGCCAGCAGCTTAGTCACAGAGGACACCATATATTTT
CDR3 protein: CASSLVTEDTIYF

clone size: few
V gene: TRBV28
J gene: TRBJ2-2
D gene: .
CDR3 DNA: TGTGCCAGCAGTGGCACCGGGGAGCTGTTTTTT
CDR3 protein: CASSGTGELFF

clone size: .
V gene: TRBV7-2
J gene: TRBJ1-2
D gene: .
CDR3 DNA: TGTGCCAGCAGCGAAAGCCCCCCAGGGGCACGAGAAGGCTACACCTTC
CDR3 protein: CASSESPPGAREGYTF

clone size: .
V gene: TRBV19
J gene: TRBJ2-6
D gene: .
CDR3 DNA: TGTGCCAGTAGTATAGCCAGAGTTGGTGGGGCCAACGTCCTGACTTTC
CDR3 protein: CASSIARVGGANVLTF

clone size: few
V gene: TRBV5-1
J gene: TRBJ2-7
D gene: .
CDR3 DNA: TGCGCCAGCAGCTTAGCGCTTAAGGGCTCCTACGAGCAGTACTTC
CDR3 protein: CASSLALKGSYEQYF

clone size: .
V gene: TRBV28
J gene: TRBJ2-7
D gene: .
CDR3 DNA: TGTGCCAGCAGTTTATCGCGAGGGGCCGGGGGTTCCTACGAGCAGTACTTC
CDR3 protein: CASSLSRGAGGSYEQYF

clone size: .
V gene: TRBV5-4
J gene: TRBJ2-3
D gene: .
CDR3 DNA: TGTGCCAGCAGCCCCAACCGGGATTCAGATACGCAGTATTTT
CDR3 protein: CASSPNRDSDTQYF

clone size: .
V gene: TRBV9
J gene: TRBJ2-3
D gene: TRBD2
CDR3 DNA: TGTGCAAGCAGCTTAGGACTAGTAGGAGATACGCAGTATTTT
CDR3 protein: CASSLGLVGDTQYF

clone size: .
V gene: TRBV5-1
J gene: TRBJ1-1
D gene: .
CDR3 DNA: TGCGCCAGCAGCCCGGCCCAGACAGGGAACACTGAAGCTTTCTTT
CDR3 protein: CASSPAQTGNTEAFF

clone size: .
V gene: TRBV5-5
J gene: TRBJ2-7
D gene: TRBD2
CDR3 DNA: TGTGCCAGCAGCTTCCAACTCGGGACAGCCGCTAGCGGGAGTGTAAACGAGCAGTACTTC
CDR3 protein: CASSFQLGTAASGSVNEQYF

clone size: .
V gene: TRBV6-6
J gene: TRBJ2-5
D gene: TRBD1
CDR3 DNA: TGTGCCAGCAGTCAAGGGACAGGGGGCATATACTTC
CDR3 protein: CASSQGTGGIYF

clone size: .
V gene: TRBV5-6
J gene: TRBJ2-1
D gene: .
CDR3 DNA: TGTGCCACCTCGGAGAGCTCCTACAATGAGCAGTTCTTC
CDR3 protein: CATSESSYNEQFF

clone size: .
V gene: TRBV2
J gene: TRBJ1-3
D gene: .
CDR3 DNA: TGTGCCAGCAGTGTTCTCTTCGGACAGACGCCCTTATATTTT
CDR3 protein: CASSVLFGQTPLYF

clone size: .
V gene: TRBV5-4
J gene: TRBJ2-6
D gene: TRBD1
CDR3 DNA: TGTGCCAGCAACCCGACAGGGGGAGTCTCTGGGGCCAACGTCCTGACTTTC
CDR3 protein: CASNPTGGVSGANVLTF

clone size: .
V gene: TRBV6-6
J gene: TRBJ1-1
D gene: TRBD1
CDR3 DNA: TGTGCCAGCAGTCCAGACAGGGTGAACACTGAAGCTTTCTTT
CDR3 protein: CASSPDRVNTEAFF

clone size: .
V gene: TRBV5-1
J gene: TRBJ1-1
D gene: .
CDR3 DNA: TGCGCCAGCAGCTTTCTCGCGAACACTGAAGCTTTCTTT
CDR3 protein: CASSFLANTEAFF

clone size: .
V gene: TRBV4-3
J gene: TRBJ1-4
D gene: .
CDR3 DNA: TGCGCCAGCAGCCAAGAGGGGATGATTGCATCCGGGGAAAAACTGTTTTTT
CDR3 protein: CASSQEGMIASGEKLFF

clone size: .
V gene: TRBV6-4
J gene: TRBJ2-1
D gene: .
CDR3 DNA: TGTGCCAGCGCCGGATCGATGGGGGCAGGTGTTGAGCAGTTCTTC
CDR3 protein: CASAGSMGAGVEQFF

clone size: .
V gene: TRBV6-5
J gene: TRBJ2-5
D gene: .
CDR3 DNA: TGTGCCAGCAGTTACTCCGGACCGTGGACGGAGACCCAGTACTTC
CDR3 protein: CASSYSGPWTETQYF

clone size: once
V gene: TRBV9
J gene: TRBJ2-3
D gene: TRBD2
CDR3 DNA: TGTGCCAGCAGCGTAGTATCCGGACTAGATGCACCTACGCAGTATTTT
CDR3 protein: CASSVVSGLDAPTQYF

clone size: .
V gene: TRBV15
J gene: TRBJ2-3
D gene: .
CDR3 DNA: TGTGCCACCAGCAGGGGAGGATCACCCGGCACAGATACGCAGTATTTT
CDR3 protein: CATSRGGSPGTDTQYF

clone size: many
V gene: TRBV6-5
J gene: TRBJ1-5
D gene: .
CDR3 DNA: TGTGCCAGCAGTTGGGGGGCTAATCAGCCCCAGCATTTT
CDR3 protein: CASSWGANQPQHF

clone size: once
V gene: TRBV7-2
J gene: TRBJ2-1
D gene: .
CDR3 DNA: TGTGCCAGCAGTTTTACTTGGGGCAATGAGCAGTTCTTC
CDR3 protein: CASSFTWGNEQFF

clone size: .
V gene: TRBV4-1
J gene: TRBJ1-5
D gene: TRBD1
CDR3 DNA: TGCGCCAGCAGCAATCCGGGACAGAATCAGCCCCAGCATTTT
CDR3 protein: CASSNPGQNQPQHF

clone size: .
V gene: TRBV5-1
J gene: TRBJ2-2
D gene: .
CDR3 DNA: TGCGCCAGCAGCTTGCGGGGGTCCACCGGGGAGCTGTTTTTT
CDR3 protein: CASSLRGSTGELFF

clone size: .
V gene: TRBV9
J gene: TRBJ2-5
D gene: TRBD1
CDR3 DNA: TGTGCCAGCAGCGGAGGGACAGCCCAAGAGACCCAGTACTTC
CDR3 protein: CASSGGTAQETQYF

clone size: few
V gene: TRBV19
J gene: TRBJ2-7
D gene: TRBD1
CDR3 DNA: TGTGCCAGTAGTAGTACAGGGGGCTACGAGCAGTACTTC
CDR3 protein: CASSSTGGYEQYF

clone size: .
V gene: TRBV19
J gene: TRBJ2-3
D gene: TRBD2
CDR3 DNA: TGTGCCAGTAGTATTAGGTGGAGCGGGAGAACAGATACGCAGTATTTT
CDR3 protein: CASSIRWSGRTDTQYF

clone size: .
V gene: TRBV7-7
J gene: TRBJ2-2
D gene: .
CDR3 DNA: TGTGCCAGCAGCCAAGCGAGGACCGGGGAGCTGTTTTTT
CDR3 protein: CASSQARTGELFF

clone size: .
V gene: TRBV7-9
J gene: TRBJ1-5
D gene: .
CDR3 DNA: TGTGCCAGCAGCCTACAGGGAAATCAGCCCCAGCATTTT
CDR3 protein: CASSLQGNQPQHF